The 24 T cell receptor beta chains presented below share a single source sample, sequenced in a study of beta chain features in type 1 diabetes (dated by TCRdb to between 2017 and 2018). The library was generated by the immunoSEQ multiplex PCR assay. All of the isolated RNA was reverse transcribed with the High Capacity cDNA Reverse Transcription Kit, so expressed TCRB transcripts were sequenced. The source is immuneACCESS, and TCRdb retained only in-frame sequences with V and J called. Part of the clones is not carried over; for the studies checked, unresolved V genes explain less than half of this, and the remainder is unexplained. Across this sample there are about 200,000 clones, with approximately 11% seen only once. Approximately 1.4% of the sample is taken by the ten largest. The sample comprised central memory CD4+ T cells from blood. All receptors come from a man aged 18-30 years in good health.

This clone has just a few counts. The rearrangement joins TRBV23-1 to TRBJ2-1; 12 positions match TRBD2. TRBV23-1 carries the ORF label, with uncertain function. The CDR3 runs 15 residues. V shed 6 bases and J 5 bases; nucleotides not matched to a gene: 5. The CDR3 bases are TGCGCCAGCAGCCACGGGACTAGCGGGCACAATGAGCAGTTCTTC. Encoded protein: CASSHGTSGHNEQFF.

This clone occurred a few times. V is TRBV4-3 and J is TRBJ1-4; 8 nucleotides agree with TRBD1. From germline, CDR1 is LGHNA and CDR2 YSLEER. The junction had 20 bases not matched to a gene; V was cut back by 0 bases and J by 8 bases. The CDR3 consists of 20 residues. As DNA, the CDR3 is TGCGCCAGCAGCCAAGAGGCGCGGACAGGGCTAGTTCCGCTCAGCGAAAAACTGTTTTTT. This sequence encodes CASSQEARTGLVPLSEKLFF.

This sequence joins TRBV18 and TRBJ2-3; D might be TRBD2 (6 bases). The CDR3 spans 16 residues. Per the germline V gene, CDR1 is KGHSH and CDR2 is LQKENI. Trimming shortened V by 2 bases and J by 2 bases, and 14 bases separated the two germline ends. The CDR3 region is CASSPMASEYTDTQYF. The CDR3 DNA reads TGTGCCAGCTCACCAATGGCTAGCGAATACACAGATACGCAGTATTTT.

This clone showed up many times. V and J are TRBV10-3 and TRBJ2-7; the match to TRBD2 covers 7 bases. V was pared by 4 bases and J by 0 bases, with 6 bases of the junction left unmatched. The CDR3 is 15 amino acids. Germline assignment: CDR1 ENHRY and CDR2 SYGVKD. CDR3 sequence (DNA): TGTGCCATCAGTGGTGTGGCGGGAGTCTCCTACGAGCAGTACTTC. Protein sequence: CAISGVAGVSYEQYF.

The rearrangement uses TRBV30 and TRBJ1-5, with 12 bases matching TRBD1. The CDR3 loop spans 15 amino acids. The trim removed 3 bases at V and 6 bases at J, leaving 6 bases unmatched. Germline CDR1 and CDR2: GTSNPN and SVGIG (reference sequence). DNA for the CDR3: TGTGCCTGGAGCGGGACAGGGGGCTTCGTTCAGCCCCAGCATTTT. Translation gives CAWSGTGGFVQPQHF. Full variable domain (outside the CDR3, taken from reference TRBV30 and TRBJ1-5): SQTIHQWPATLVQPVGSPLSLECTVEGTSNPNLYWYRQAAGRGLQLLFYSVGIGQISSEVPQNLSASRPQDRQFILSSKKLLLSDSGFYLCAWSGTGGFVQPQHFGDGTRLSIL.

This clone has only a few counts. The chain employs TRBV5-1 and TRBJ2-3; D is ambiguous. CDR3 size: 12 residues. V lost 1 base to trimming and J lost 4 bases, with 4 bases between them. Germline assignment: CDR1 SGHRS and CDR2 YFSETQ. CDR3 region: CASSLQSDTQYF. The DNA for the CDR3 is TGCGCCAGCAGCTTGCAGTCAGATACGCAGTATTTT. Supplemented by reference TRBV5-1 and TRBJ2-3, the full variable domain reads KAGVTQTPRYLIKTRGQQVTLSCSPISGHRSVSWYQQTPGQGLQFLFEYFSETQRNKGNFPGRFSGRQFSNSRSEMNVSTLELGDSALYLCASSLQSDTQYFGPGTRLTVL.

The chain joins TRBV11-2 to TRBJ2-3, with D possibly being TRBD2 (5 bases). This CDR3 has 13 amino acids. CDR1 is SGHAT, CDR2 FQNNGV, per germline. V was clipped by 5 bases and J by 2 bases, with 8 bases between them. The CDR3 is CASSGSFTDTQYF. Here the CDR3 DNA reads TGTGCCAGCAGCGGGAGTTTCACAGATACGCAGTATTTT.

Concerning this clone itself: One junction end does not reproduce the germline sequence, and a read error may be involved. The chain combines TRBV30 with TRBJ2-1, with D perhaps being TRBD1 or TRBD2 (5 bases each). There are 16 residues in the CDR3. Germline CDR1 is GTSNPN and CDR2 is SVGIG (reference sequence). The CDR3 loop is CAGSVGPLSSYNEQFF. CDR3 DNA sequence: TGTGCCGGGAGTGTGGGGCCGTTGAGCTCCTACAATGAGCAGTTCTTC.

This clone appeared many times. The V and J genes are TRBV30 and TRBJ2-7; the D gene could be TRBD1 or TRBD2 (6 bases each). The CDR3 spans 14 residues. Trimming stripped 3 bases from V and 3 bases from J, with 15 bases between. Per germline, CDR1 GTSNPN and CDR2 SVGIG (reference sequence). CDR3 sequence: CAWREGGDIYEQYF. In DNA form, the CDR3 reads TGTGCCTGGAGAGAGGGGGGAGATATCTACGAGCAGTACTTC.

In DNA form, the CDR3 reads TGCGCCAGCAGGGAAACGGGCTCCGGAAACACCATATATTTT. Translated, it gives CASRETGSGNTIYF. The chain combines TRBV5-1 with TRBJ1-3; D gene ambiguous. The ends were cut back, 5 bases at V and 4 bases at J, with 13 bases in the middle. The CDR3 runs to 14 residues. Germline V CDR1 and CDR2: SGHRS, YFSETQ.

The CDR3 DNA sequence: TGTGCCTGGAAGTTAGTGGGGAGAGCTTTCTTT. It specifies CAWKLVGRAFF. The V and J genes are TRBV30 and TRBJ1-1; D not certain. This CDR3 has 11 residues. The V gene's germline CDR1 is GTSNPN and CDR2 SVGIG (reference sequence). V lost 4 bases and J lost 10, with 13 bases in between.

This clone has a count of ten or more. The V gene is TRBV4-1, the J gene TRBJ2-7; 7 nucleotides line up with TRBD1. J was trimmed by 4 bases and V by 1 base; bases with no gene match: 10. Germline CDR1 reads MGHRA; CDR2 reads YSYEKL. CDR3 length equals 16 residues. The CDR3 loop is CASSQVPTGTVYEQYF. Here the CDR3 DNA reads TGCGCCAGCAGCCAAGTCCCGACCGGGACAGTATACGAGCAGTACTTC.

This chain links TRBV19 with TRBJ2-1; no clear D gene. Looked up from germline, CDR1 is LNHDA and CDR2 is SQIVND (reference sequence). The CDR3 has 13 residues. Trimming removed 1 base from V and 5 bases from J, with 6 bases in between. CDR3 region: CASSIARDNEQFF. Written as DNA, the CDR3 is TGTGCCAGTAGTATAGCCCGAGACAATGAGCAGTTCTTC.

The chain uses TRBV7-9 and TRBJ1-2, with D tentatively TRBD1 (5 bases). Germline assignment: CDR1 SEHNR and CDR2 FQNEAQ (reference sequence). Trimming pared 5 bases from V and 6 bases from J, leaving 10 bases between. This CDR3 is built from 12 residues. CDR3 coding DNA: TGTGCCAGCAGCCCGGGACTCAATGGCTACACCTTC. This codes for CASSPGLNGYTF.

This clone came up a few times. The chain is built from TRBV11-2 and TRBJ2-7, with 9 bases fitting TRBD1. From germline, CDR1 is SGHAT and CDR2 FQNNGV. Trimming took 5 bases from V and 6 from J; bases not matched to a gene: 8. CDR3 length: 14 residues. The CDR3 loop reads CASSRGTGSFEQYF. CDR3 nucleotide sequence: TGTGCCAGCAGCAGAGGGACAGGGAGTTTCGAGCAGTACTTC.

J is TRBJ1-2 and V is TRBV7-2; D is unresolved. Trimming stripped 4 bases from V and 5 bases from J, with 11 bases between. Germline V gene sequence: CDR1 SGHTA, CDR2 FQGNSA. The CDR3 has 13 amino acids. CDR3 residues: CASSSGIGYGYTF. The CDR3 DNA is TGTGCCAGCAGCTCCGGGATCGGGTATGGCTACACCTTC.

The table lists this clone with a few counts. The chain employs TRBV29-1 and TRBJ2-7; weak D call: TRBD1 (5 bases). The V gene's germline CDR1 is SQVTM and CDR2 ANQGSEA. The CDR3 spans 13 residues. V was cut by 4 bases and J by 2 bases, with 12 bases left in between. The CDR3 here is CSVVAGLAYEQYF. The DNA of the CDR3 is TGCAGCGTTGTGGCAGGGTTGGCCTACGAGCAGTACTTC.

This clone has only a few counts. The rearrangement uses TRBV7-3 and TRBJ2-7; unclear D gene. Germline CDR1 and CDR2: SGHTA and FQGTGA. V lost 4 bases and J lost 6, with 13 bases in between. The CDR3 runs 13 residues. As DNA, the CDR3 is TGTGCCAGCAGCTCGAACCTCAGATCCGAGCAGTACTTC. Translating gives CASSSNLRSEQYF.

V is TRBV5-1 and J is TRBJ2-3; D perhaps matches TRBD2 (6 bases). Germline V CDR1 and CDR2: SGHRS, YFSETQ. Trimming left V 3 bases short and J 0 bases short, with 11 bases between. The CDR3 has 15 residues. The CDR3, as DNA: TGCGCCAGCAGCTGGGGGACTTCGAGCACAGATACGCAGTATTTT. It is translated as CASSWGTSSTDTQYF.

In its sample, this clone was seen a few times. The chain uses TRBV18 and TRBJ2-3; 8 nucleotides agree with TRBD2. The V gene's germline CDR1 is KGHSH and CDR2 LQKENI. The CDR3 loop spans 16 amino acids. V dropped 2 bases and J dropped 6; count of bases not matched to a gene: 10. The CDR3: CASSPRASGGPDTQYF. The CDR3 region has the DNA TGTGCCAGCTCACCAAGGGCGTCGGGAGGGCCTGATACGCAGTATTTT.

This clone has a handful of counts. The genes are TRBV5-4 and TRBJ1-2; no definite D call. Germline assignment: CDR1 SGHNT and CDR2 YYREEE (reference sequence). Trimming shortened V by 2 bases and J by 8 bases, and 19 bases separated the two germline ends. This CDR3 comprises 15 residues. The CDR3 loop is CASSFDGSDKDGYTF. The CDR3, as DNA: TGTGCCAGCAGCTTTGACGGTTCGGATAAGGACGGCTACACCTTC.

This clone was found many times. V is TRBV10-3 and J is TRBJ2-5; D call uncertain. Trimming pared 3 bases from V and 5 bases from J, leaving 7 bases between. This CDR3 is built from 12 residues. Germline CDR1 is ENHRY and CDR2 is SYGVKD. Written as DNA, the CDR3 is TGTGCCATCAGTGAAGGTGGTGAGACCCAGTACTTC. This sequence encodes CAISEGGETQYF.

J is TRBJ2-2 and V is TRBV7-9; D perhaps matches TRBD2 (6 bases). CDR1 is SEHNR, CDR2 FQNEAQ, per germline (reference sequence). CDR3 length: 12 residues. The CDR3 protein is CMVAENTGELFF. The CDR3 DNA sequence: TGTATGGTAGCGGAGAACACCGGGGAGCTGTTTTTT.

The V and J genes are TRBV29-1 and TRBJ2-7; D not certain. V was pared by 8 bases and J by 1 base, with 12 bases between. Germline V gives CDR1 SQVTM, CDR2 ANQGSEA. The CDR3 runs 12 residues. The DNA for the CDR3 is TGCAGCATCCGATCCGCTTCCTACGAGCAGTACTTC. It specifies CSIRSASYEQYF.